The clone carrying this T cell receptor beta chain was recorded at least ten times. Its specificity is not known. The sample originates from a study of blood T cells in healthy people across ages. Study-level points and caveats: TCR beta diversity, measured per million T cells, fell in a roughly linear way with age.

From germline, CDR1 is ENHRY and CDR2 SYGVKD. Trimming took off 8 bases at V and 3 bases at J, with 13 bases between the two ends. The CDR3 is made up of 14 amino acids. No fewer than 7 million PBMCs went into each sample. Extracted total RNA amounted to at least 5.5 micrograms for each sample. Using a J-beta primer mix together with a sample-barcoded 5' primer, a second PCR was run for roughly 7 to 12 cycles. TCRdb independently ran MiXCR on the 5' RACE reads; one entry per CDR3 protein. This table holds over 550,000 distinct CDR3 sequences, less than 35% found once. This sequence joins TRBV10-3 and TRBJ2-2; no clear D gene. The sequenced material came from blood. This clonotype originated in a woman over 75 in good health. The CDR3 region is CAILDGDYTGELFF. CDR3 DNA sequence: TGTGCCATCTTGGACGGCGACTACACCGGGGAGCTGTTTTTT.